This entry is about one TCR beta chain. Its antigen is unknown. These data belong to a study of graft-versus-host responses after intestinal transplantation. Turning to the study itself: Transplant types were multivisceral, liver-intestinal, or isolated intestinal. Recipients across the board were started on anti-thymocyte globulin induction, then kept on tacrolimus and steroids for approximately three years.

Repertoires were generated with immunoSEQ multiplex PCR, while TCRdb's copy carries only in-frame clones and drops some. Among approximately 90,000 clones listed, around 93% were seen once. General study findings and limits: GvH clones turned up in recipient marrow; some had shown up first in ileum or blood. Allograft graft-versus-host to host-versus-graft clonal ratios ran high in patients with graft-donor T cell macrochimerism.

The source material was unstimulated CD8+ T cells sorted from spleen or lymph node cells, sampled before transplant. The receptor was isolated from a human donor who was the organ donor for an intestinal transplant.

This CDR3 reads CASSIEAGVYTQYF. CDR3 nucleotide sequence: TGTGCCAGTAGTATTGAGGCGGGGGTTTATACGCAGTATTTT. The V call is TRBV19, the J call TRBJ2-3; 7 bases are a match to TRBD2. The CDR3 runs 14 residues. Germline V lookup: CDR1 LNHDA, CDR2 SQIVND (reference sequence). Trimming removed 3 bases from V and 7 bases from J; junction bases left unmatched: 7. The whole variable domain, remainder taken from reference TRBV19 and TRBJ2-3, is DGGITQSPKYLFRKEGQNVTLSCEQNLNHDAMYWYRQDPGQGLRLIYYSQIVNDFQKGDIAEGYSVSREKKESFPLTVTSAQKNPTAFYLCASSIEAGVYTQYFGPGTRLTVL.